This T cell receptor (beta chain) comes out of a study of vaccination and CD4 T cells after COVID-19. On this clonotype: Its target is unknown.

The Oncomine TCR Beta short-read assay was applied to DNA of cultured CD4+ T cells. MiXCR was run by TCRdb on the PCR reads, yielding one entry per CDR3 protein. The data contain more than 12,000 distinct CDR3 sequences, around half of them singletons. Treatment described: approximately 9-day PBMC culture with coronavirus spike peptide pools or control peptides (ViraFEST assay). Negative selection enriched CD4+ T cells from cultures at more than 9 days. This receptor was obtained from a human donor who had recovered from COVID-19. The source material was CD4+ T cells from blood, cultured in vitro, sampled before SARS-CoV-2 vaccination.

The CDR3 loop is CASRTSENTEAFF. CDR3 sequence (DNA): TGTGCCAGTAGGACCTCGGAGAACACTGAAGCTTTCTTT. The chain combines TRBV19 with TRBJ1-1; D unresolved. Germline assignment: CDR1 LNHDA and CDR2 SQIVND (reference sequence). The CDR3 is made up of 13 amino acids. Trimming took off 6 bases at V and 1 base at J, with 9 bases between the two ends.